The TCR beta chain described here comes from a study of blood T cell repertoires in COVID-19. Study background: Italy, Spain and the United States were the sources of the convalescent and acute COVID-19 samples. The analysed material was cDNA or gDNA that came from T cells, B-cell-depleted T cells, or PBMCs.

Only a few counts were recorded for this clone. The V and J ends lost 6 bases and 0 bases respectively, with 15 bases between them. From germline, CDR1 is SGHTA and CDR2 FQGNSA. CDR3 length: 15 amino acids. Original processing notes: Amplification from reference gene primers served as the basis for estimated nucleated cell counts. Sequencing used immunoSEQ multiplex PCR; TCRdb keeps in-frame clones, though not all of them. V and J calls and clone size are as listed in that table; D and trimming were resolved from the DNA. The sample lists roughly 500,000 clones, approximately 83% occurring once. The clonotype comes from a human donor in a cohort sampled during active COVID-19. The sample comprised peripheral blood. This chain links TRBV7-2 with TRBJ2-7; a possible D gene is TRBD1 (6 bases). In DNA, the CDR3 is TGTGCCAGCAGTCGGACCCGGGACATCTCCTACGAGCAGTACTTC. Protein sequence: CASSRTRDISYEQYF.